A single sample gave rise to the 14 T cell receptor beta chains below, sequenced in a study of OX40 agonist ivuxolimab in advanced cancers. Sequencing used immunoSEQ multiplex PCR; TCRdb keeps in-frame clones, though not all of them. The data hold roughly 67,000 clones, with roughly 88% observed a single time. Sequencing was performed on CD4+ or CD8+ T cells sorted from blood, taken in a trial of the OX40 agonist ivuxolimab. The origin of the receptors is an adult with an advanced solid tumor such as melanoma, head and neck, liver or kidney cancer.

J is TRBJ1-5 and V is TRBV28; TRBD1 might be the D (5 bases). Per germline, CDR1 MDHEN and CDR2 SYDVKM. The CDR3 covers 15 residues. The V and J ends lost 10 bases and 6 bases respectively, with 22 bases between them. The CDR3 reads CATPGDLGVGQPQHF. The CDR3 nucleotides read TGTGCCACCCCGGGGGATTTAGGAGTAGGTCAGCCCCAGCATTTT.

The V call is TRBV5-1, the J call TRBJ2-5; 13 bases agree with TRBD2. This CDR3 has 14 amino acids. Unmatched junction bases numbered 5, after V lost 7 bases and J lost 5 bases. Germline loops: CDR1 SGHRS, CDR2 YFSETQ. CDR3 residues: CASGTSGGVETQYF. The CDR3, as DNA: TGCGCCAGCGGTACTAGCGGGGGGGTTGAGACCCAGTACTTC.

This clone was detected a few times. V and J are TRBV9 and TRBJ1-1; unclear D gene. The CDR3 spans 14 residues. V lost 4 bases and J lost 6, with 16 bases in between. Germline loops: CDR1 SGDLS, CDR2 YYNGEE. CDR3 nucleotide sequence: TGTGCCAGCAGCAACCAGGCGTTGTGGCCTGAAGCTTTCTTT. Translation gives CASSNQALWPEAFF.

V gene TRBV5-1 combines with J gene TRBJ2-7; 8 nucleotides agree with TRBD1. J lost 3 bases, V lost 3 bases, and 8 bases had no gene match. The CDR3 contains 15 residues. In germline, CDR1 is SGHRS, CDR2 YFSETQ. In DNA form, the CDR3 reads TGCGCCAGCAGCTCCGGACAGGGTCCGTTCTACGAGCAGTACTTC. Translation gives CASSSGQGPFYEQYF.

The V gene is TRBV6-1, the J gene TRBJ1-1; 8 bases fit TRBD1. Germline V gene sequence: CDR1 MNHNS, CDR2 SASEGT. V was pared by 5 bases and J by 8 bases, with 4 bases of the junction left unmatched. The CDR3 spans 12 residues. CDR3 DNA sequence: TGTGCCAGCAGTCGGGACAGGTGGGAAGCTTTCTTT. This codes for CASSRDRWEAFF.

The chain employs TRBV19 and TRBJ1-1, with D unresolved. The CDR3 runs to 14 residues. In germline, CDR1 is LNHDA, CDR2 SQIVND (reference sequence). The V gene lost 7 bases and the J gene lost 5 bases, with 17 bases spanning the gap. CDR3: CASNKRSGGTEAFF. The CDR3 region has the DNA TGTGCCAGTAATAAACGATCGGGTGGGACTGAAGCTTTCTTT.

The chain combines TRBV29-1 with TRBJ2-3, with D hard to call. V lost 4 bases to trimming and J lost 5 bases, with 10 bases between them. CDR1 is SQVTM, CDR2 ANQGSEA, per germline. The CDR3 length is 12 residues. The CDR3 sequence is CSVGWVGDTQYF. DNA for the CDR3: TGCAGCGTTGGTTGGGTTGGAGATACGCAGTATTTT.

V is TRBV28 and J is TRBJ1-1; D not resolved. This CDR3 spans 14 amino acids. CDR1 is MDHEN and CDR2 is SYDVKM in the germline V gene. V lost 0 bases and J lost 12, with 17 bases in between. The CDR3 sequence is CASSLWRGRPPPFF. DNA for the CDR3: TGTGCCAGCAGTTTATGGCGAGGCCGGCCGCCCCCTTTCTTT. Full variable domain (rest looked up from reference TRBV28 and TRBJ1-1): DVKVTQSSRYLVKRTGEKVFLECVQDMDHENMFWYRQDPGLGLRLIYFSYDVKMKEKGDIPEGYSVSREKKERFSLILESASTNQTSMYLCASSLWRGRPPPFFGQGTRLTVV.

The chain has TRBV6-1 and TRBJ2-5; D unclear. The DNA end is more similar to TRBJ2-7, so the J call may be wrong. Germline CDR1 reads MNHNS; CDR2 reads SASEGT. This CDR3 has 15 residues. The CDR3 sequence is CASRSSRAETYEQYF. The CDR3 DNA follows: TGTGCCAGCAGGTCGTCTCGGGCGGAGACCTACGAGCAGTACTTC.

In its sample, this clone was seen once. The same CDR3 arises from other DNA sequences in this sample as well. The chain has TRBV20-1 and TRBJ2-7; D gene unclear. Germline CDR1 DFQATT, CDR2 SNEGSKA (reference sequence). The V end was cut by 5 bases, the J end by 1 base, with 3 bases between. The CDR3 has 10 residues. This CDR3 reads CSAGSYEQYF. The CDR3 nucleotides are TGCAGTGCTGGATCCTACGAGCAGTACTTC.

This rearrangement joins TRBV14 to TRBJ1-1; 11 positions match TRBD1. The CDR3 extends over 17 amino acids. Germline values: CDR1 SGHDN, CDR2 FVKESK. With V trimmed by 5 bases and J by 0 bases, 8 bases remained unmatched. The chain's CDR3 is CASSGRTGGILNTEAFF. For the CDR3, the DNA is TGTGCCAGCAGCGGAAGGACAGGGGGCATTTTGAACACTGAAGCTTTCTTT.

This clone is labeled as medium-sized (0.01 to 0.1%). The J gene is TRBJ2-2, the V gene TRBV5-4; 8 positions match TRBD1. Germline V gene lookup returns CDR1 SGHNT and CDR2 YYREEE (reference sequence). The CDR3 is 16 residues long. The J segment lost 0 bases and the V segment lost 2 bases, leaving 3 bases of the junction unmatched. CDR3 protein: CASSFSGGANTGELFF. In DNA, the CDR3 is TGTGCCAGCAGCTTTTCAGGGGGCGCGAACACCGGGGAGCTGTTTTTT. Looking up the rest from reference TRBV5-4 and TRBJ2-2 gives the full variable domain: ETGVTQSPTHLIKTRGQQVTLRCSSQSGHNTVSWYQQALGQGPQFIFQYYREEENGRGNFPPRFSGLQFPNYSSELNVNALELDDSALYLCASSFSGGANTGELFFGEGSRLTVL.

There are a few counts of this clone. The V call is TRBV6-4, the J call TRBJ2-1, with a possible D match to TRBD2 (5 bases). The CDR3 length is 15 residues. The germline gives CDR1 MRHNA, CDR2 SNTAGT. The V and J ends lost 0 bases and 7 bases respectively, with 13 bases between them. The CDR3 loop reads CASSDSTSPGNEQFF. CDR3 nucleotides: TGTGCCAGCAGTGACTCCACTAGTCCGGGAAATGAGCAGTTCTTC.

For this clone: At one boundary the junction diverges from the germline segment, which might be a read error. The chain carries TRBV6-5 and TRBJ2-3, with a tentative D call TRBD2 (6 bases). The germline CDR1 and CDR2 sequences are MNHEY and SVGAGI. The CDR3 sequence is 14 residues long. This CDR3 reads CAGSVPGGTDTQYF. In DNA form, the CDR3 reads TGTGCCGGCAGTGTTCCGGGAGGCACAGATACGCAGTATTTT.